The TCR beta chain under discussion was sequenced for a study of blood T cell repertoires in COVID-19 (TCRdb year 2020). About the investigation overall: Collaborator samples came from the United States, Italy and Spain and covered acute and convalescent phases of COVID-19. The repertoires were released in a freely available public database intended as a resource for research on the immune response to SARS-CoV-2. The prospective study material was composed of cDNA or gDNA derived from T cells, B-cell-depleted T cells, or PBMCs. Where available, HLA class I and class II types were taken from metadata supplied by the sample provider and were not determined by assay-based typing. Subjects who had been exposed to COVID-19, were actively infected with it, or had recovered from it provided the deeply sampled blood TCRbeta repertoires that made up the dataset. Sample metadata almost always included a de-identified subject ID, COVID-19 status, age in years and sex. Samples came from the ongoing ImmuneRACE study (first 160 participants) plus 1,254 subjects from 6 global collaborators. Findings and caveats that apply to the study as a whole: The quantity of clinical and demographic metadata differed by source and by participant and was supplied without curation.

TCRbeta CDR3 regions were amplified from genomic DNA using the immunoSEQ Assay, a bias-controlled multiplex PCR. In the source study's methods: The number of nucleated cells in each sample was estimated from the amplification of reference gene primers within the assay. To quantify the absolute abundance of each unique TCRbeta CDR3 rearrangement, sequence reads were collapsed and filtered. For each sample, productive Simpson clonality was calculated as the square root of Simpson's diversity index across productive rearrangements. Held by TCRdb, this immuneACCESS table contains in-frame sequences only and omits some clones. Under half of the omission traces to an unresolved V gene where checked; the cause of the rest is unknown. V, J and clone size derive from that table, while D and trimming were established from the DNA sequence. Counted in this sample were around 60,000 clones; approximately 90% of them appeared once. Around 8.3% of the sample rests with the top ten.

Whole blood was collected in K2EDTA tubes by collaborating institutions according to the institutions' own protocols. For TCRbeta analysis, collaborator samples were shipped as frozen whole blood, as isolated PBMCs, or as DNA extracted from either sample type. Here V drops 5 bases and J drops 2 bases, and the junction holds 4 bases not matched to any gene. There are 14 amino acids in the CDR3, from cysteine to phenylalanine inclusive. The DNA shown is the 42-base CDR3, in frame from base 1. The germline V gene encodes CDR1 MGHDK and CDR2 SYGVNS. Comments on this clone: The clone's antigen remains unknown. The record has no base qualities; no much larger clone is one base away.

The receptor was isolated from a human donor with active COVID-19. The donor label of this sample is uncertain. Sequencing used peripheral blood. This sequence uses TRBV25-1 and TRBJ2-7, with 9 junctional bases fitting TRBD1. The nucleotide sequence is given as TGTGCCAGCAGTATGACAGGGGGGACCTACGAGCAGTACTTC. It encodes CASSMTGGTYEQYF.